The 17 T cell receptor beta chains presented below share a single source sample, sequenced in a study of cytomegalovirus exposure and HLA in healthy donors. Using immunoSEQ multiplex PCR, the repertoire was profiled, and TCRdb retains in-frame clones only, with some absent. The sample has roughly 150,000 clones; less than 90% are singletons. Material: PBMCs. The receptors derive from a woman in her twenties or thirties in good health and CMV-seronegative.

Comment on this clone: Other DNA sequences in this sample translate to the same CDR3. The CDR3: CASSSGTSGLYEQYF. CDR3 nucleotides: TGCGCCAGCAGTAGCGGGACTAGCGGGCTCTACGAGCAGTACTTC. The V call is TRBV5-1, the J call TRBJ2-7, with 12 bases that match TRBD2. The germline V gene encodes CDR1 SGHRS and CDR2 YFSETQ. The V and J ends lost 5 bases and 3 bases, in that order; junction bases with no gene match: 6. CDR3 size: 15 residues.

The chain carries TRBV27 and TRBJ2-7, with D hard to call. Looked up from germline, CDR1 is MNHEY and CDR2 is SMNVEV (reference sequence). V was pared by 4 bases and J by 7 bases, with 20 bases between. The CDR3 extends over 15 amino acids. The chain's CDR3 is CASSWVLGTVGEQYF. The DNA for the CDR3 is TGTGCCAGCAGTTGGGTTCTAGGCACAGTCGGTGAGCAGTACTTC.

The gene calls are TRBV7-8 and TRBJ2-2; TRBD2 matches 8 bases. Germline V lookup: CDR1 SGHVS, CDR2 FQNEAQ. After removal of 5 bases from V and 5 bases from J, the junction contained 10 bases not matched to a gene. This CDR3 region has 16 residues. The CDR3 here is CASSPGGTSRTGELFF. The DNA for the CDR3 is TGTGCCAGCAGCCCAGGAGGGACTAGTCGGACCGGGGAGCTGTTTTTT. Using reference TRBV7-8 and TRBJ2-2 for the parts outside the CDR3, the full variable domain is GAGVSQSPRYKVAKRGQDVALRCDPISGHVSLFWYQQALGQGPEFLTYFQNEAQLDKSGLPSDRFFAERPEGSVSTLKIQRTQQEDSAVYLCASSPGGTSRTGELFFGEGSRLTVL.

This sequence joins TRBV27 and TRBJ2-3; TRBD2 agrees at 9 bases. Trimming cost V 2 bases and J 2 bases; bases outside gene matches: 14. The CDR3 length is 19 residues. Germline V gives CDR1 MNHEY, CDR2 SMNVEV (reference sequence). This chain's CDR3 is CASSLNAPSSGASTDTQYF. The DNA of the CDR3 is TGTGCCAGCAGTTTAAACGCCCCGTCTAGCGGGGCCTCCACAGATACGCAGTATTTT.

J is TRBJ2-5 and V is TRBV6-1; D not resolved. Trimming pared 5 bases from V and 0 bases from J, leaving 7 bases between. Germline CDR1 MNHNS, CDR2 SASEGT. The CDR3 extends over 13 amino acids. In DNA form, the CDR3 reads TGTGCCAGCAGTTCAGGATACCAAGAGACCCAGTACTTC. It specifies CASSSGYQETQYF.

The CDR3 sequence: CASMQVSGNTIYF. The CDR3 nucleotides read TGTGCCAGCATGCAGGTCTCTGGAAACACCATATATTTT. This chain joins TRBV6-1 and TRBJ1-3; D is uncertain. The CDR3 is made up of 13 amino acids. Trimming removed 7 bases at V and 0 bases at J, with 7 bases between. Germline V gene lookup returns CDR1 MNHNS and CDR2 SASEGT.

The chain uses TRBV27 and TRBJ1-1; D is perhaps TRBD1 (6 bases). The CDR3 length is 16 residues. V was clipped by 3 bases and J by 0 bases, with 14 bases between them. Germline values: CDR1 MNHEY, CDR2 SMNVEV (reference sequence). DNA for the CDR3: TGTGCCAGCAGTTTCGGGGGGGCGATTATGAACACTGAAGCTTTCTTT. Its translation: CASSFGGAIMNTEAFF.

The V and J genes are TRBV5-1 and TRBJ1-1, with D unresolved. The CDR3 runs to 13 residues. CDR1 and CDR2 from the germline V gene are SGHRS and YFSETQ. The V end lost 4 bases, the J end lost 5 bases, and 12 bases lay between the germline ends. In nucleotides, the CDR3 is TGCGCCAGCAGCGCTAACGGTGGAACTGAAGCTTTCTTT. It specifies CASSANGGTEAFF.

The sample holds one count of this clone. This chain joins TRBV7-9 and TRBJ1-2; a weak D match, TRBD1 (5 bases). Per germline, CDR1 SEHNR and CDR2 FQNEAQ (reference sequence). Trimming took off 5 bases at V and 3 bases at J, with 16 bases between the two ends. The CDR3 has 15 residues. The CDR3, as DNA: TGTGCCAGCAGCCCCGGGGGGGGAACTCACTATGGCTACACCTTC. Translation gives CASSPGGGTHYGYTF.

This clone was seen a single time. The J gene is TRBJ1-1, the V gene TRBV4-3; 8 bases agree with TRBD1. The V and J ends lost 3 bases and 4 bases, in that order; junction bases with no gene match: 13. The CDR3 contains 17 residues. Germline CDR1 and CDR2: LGHNA and YSLEER. CDR3 residues: CASSQDPTGGAGTEAFF. In nucleotides, the CDR3 is TGCGCCAGCAGCCAGGATCCCACAGGGGGTGCGGGCACTGAAGCTTTCTTT.

This chain joins TRBV9 and TRBJ2-3, with 11 bases aligning to TRBD1. J gave up 2 bases and V 4 bases, and 6 bases lay outside the gene matches. The CDR3 extends over 16 amino acids. Germline V lookup: CDR1 SGDLS, CDR2 YYNGEE. The CDR3 region has the DNA TGTGCCAGCAGCTCACGGACAGGGGGCTTCACAGATACGCAGTATTTT. Amino acid sequence: CASSSRTGGFTDTQYF. The full variable domain, rest sourced from reference TRBV9 and TRBJ2-3, is DSGVTQTPKHLITATGQRVTLRCSPRSGDLSVYWYQQSLDQGLQFLIQYYNGEERAKGNILERFSAQQFPDLHSELNLSSLELGDSALYFCASSSRTGGFTDTQYFGPGTRLTVL.

The V gene is TRBV6-1, the J gene TRBJ1-5; D gene uncertain. V was trimmed by 4 bases and J by 6 bases, leaving 19 bases between them. This CDR3 has 16 amino acids. CDR1 and CDR2 (germline): MNHNS, SASEGT. The CDR3 region has the DNA TGTGCCAGCAGTGCCCGGGTACCCACGATGGGTCAGCCCCAGCATTTT. Translated, it gives CASSARVPTMGQPQHF.

The rearrangement joins TRBV5-1 to TRBJ1-1; the D gene is possibly TRBD1 (5 bases). The CDR3 length is 14 residues. Germline-derived CDR1 and CDR2 are SGHRS and YFSETQ. Trimming shortened V by 4 bases and J by 0 bases, and 10 bases separated the two germline ends. The CDR3 sequence: CASSTSTVNTEAFF. The CDR3 DNA is TGCGCCAGCAGCACTTCGACAGTGAACACTGAAGCTTTCTTT.

The CDR3 sequence: CASSWSRGGEQFF. As DNA, the CDR3 is TGTGCCAGCAGTTGGAGTCGGGGCGGTGAGCAGTTCTTC. The chain uses TRBV27 and TRBJ2-1; D tentatively reads TRBD1 or TRBD2 (5 bases each). Trimming stripped 4 bases from V and 9 bases from J, with 13 bases between. The CDR3 contains 13 residues. Germline assignment: CDR1 MNHEY and CDR2 SMNVEV (reference sequence).

Here the CDR3 reads CASSLDRAGTGELFF. DNA for the CDR3: TGCGCCAGCAGCTTGGACAGGGCAGGCACCGGGGAGCTGTTTTTT. This chain joins TRBV5-1 and TRBJ2-2; D possibly corresponds to TRBD1 (6 bases). The V gene's germline CDR1 is SGHRS and CDR2 YFSETQ. CDR3 length: 15 amino acids. Trimming pared 0 bases from V and 4 bases from J, leaving 10 bases between.

This chain links TRBV7-6 with TRBJ2-1, with no clear D. Germline V gives CDR1 SGHVS, CDR2 FNYEAQ. V was clipped by 1 base and J by 9 bases, with 10 bases between them. The CDR3 spans 13 residues. For the CDR3, the DNA is TGTGCCAGCAGCTTAGTGGCGGCGCGTGAGCAGTTCTTC. As protein: CASSLVAAREQFF.

CDR3 amino acids: CATGGVAAAPETQYF. For the CDR3, the DNA is TGTGCCACGGGAGGAGTGGCAGCCGCGCCTGAGACCCAGTACTTC. The chain uses TRBV27 and TRBJ2-5, with 7 positions matching TRBD2. The CDR3 has 15 amino acids. V lost 10 bases, J lost 5 bases, and 16 bases stayed unmatched. Germline assignment: CDR1 MNHEY and CDR2 SMNVEV (reference sequence).